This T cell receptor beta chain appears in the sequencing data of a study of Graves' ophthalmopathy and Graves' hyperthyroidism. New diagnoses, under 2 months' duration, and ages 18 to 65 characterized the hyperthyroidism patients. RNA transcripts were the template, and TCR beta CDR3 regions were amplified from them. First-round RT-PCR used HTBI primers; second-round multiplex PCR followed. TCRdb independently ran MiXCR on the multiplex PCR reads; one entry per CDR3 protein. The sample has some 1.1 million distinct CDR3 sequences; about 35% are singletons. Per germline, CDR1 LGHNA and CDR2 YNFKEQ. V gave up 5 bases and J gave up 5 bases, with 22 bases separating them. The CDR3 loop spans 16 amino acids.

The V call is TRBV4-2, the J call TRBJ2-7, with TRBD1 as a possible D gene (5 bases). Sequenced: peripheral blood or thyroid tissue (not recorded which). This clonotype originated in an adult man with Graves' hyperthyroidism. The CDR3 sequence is CASSKTDGTRGDEQYF. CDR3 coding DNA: TGTGCCAGCAGCAAAACCGATGGAACAAGGGGCGACGAGCAGTACTTC.